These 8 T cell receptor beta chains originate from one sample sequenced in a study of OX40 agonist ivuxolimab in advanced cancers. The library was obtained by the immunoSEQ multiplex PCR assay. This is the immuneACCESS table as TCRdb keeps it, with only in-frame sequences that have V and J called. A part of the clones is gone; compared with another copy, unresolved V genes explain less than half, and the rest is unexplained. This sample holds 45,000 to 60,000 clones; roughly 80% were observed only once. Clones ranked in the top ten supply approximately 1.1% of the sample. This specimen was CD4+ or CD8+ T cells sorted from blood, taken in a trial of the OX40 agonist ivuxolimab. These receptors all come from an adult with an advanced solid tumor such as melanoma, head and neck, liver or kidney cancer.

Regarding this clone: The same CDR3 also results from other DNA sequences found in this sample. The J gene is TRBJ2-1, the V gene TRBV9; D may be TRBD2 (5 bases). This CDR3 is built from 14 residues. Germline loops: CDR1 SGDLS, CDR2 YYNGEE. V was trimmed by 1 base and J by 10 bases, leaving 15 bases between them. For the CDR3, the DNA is TGTGCCAGCAGCGTACTCGTAACCGAGGGCGAGCAGTTCTTC. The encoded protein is CASSVLVTEGEQFF.

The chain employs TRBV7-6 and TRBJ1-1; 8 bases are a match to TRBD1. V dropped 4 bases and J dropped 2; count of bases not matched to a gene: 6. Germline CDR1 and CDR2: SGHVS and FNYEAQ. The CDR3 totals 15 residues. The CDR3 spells CASSSIGTGNTEAFF. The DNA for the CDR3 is TGTGCCAGCAGCTCGATAGGGACAGGTAACACTGAAGCTTTCTTT.

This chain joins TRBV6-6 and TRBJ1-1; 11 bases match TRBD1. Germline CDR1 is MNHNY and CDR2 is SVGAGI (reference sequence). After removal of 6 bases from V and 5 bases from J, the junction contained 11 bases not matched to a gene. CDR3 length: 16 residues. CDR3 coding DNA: TGTGCCAGCAGCCGAAGGACAGGGGGCGAAATGACTGAAGCTTTCTTT. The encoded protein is CASSRRTGGEMTEAFF.

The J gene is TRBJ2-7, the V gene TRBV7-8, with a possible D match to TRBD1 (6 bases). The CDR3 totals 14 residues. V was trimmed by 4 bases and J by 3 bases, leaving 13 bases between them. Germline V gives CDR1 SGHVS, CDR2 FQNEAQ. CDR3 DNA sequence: TGTGCCAGCAGCTCTTCCGGGACACACTACGAGCAGTACTTC. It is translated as CASSSSGTHYEQYF. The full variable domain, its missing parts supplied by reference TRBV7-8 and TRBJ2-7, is GAGVSQSPRYKVAKRGQDVALRCDPISGHVSLFWYQQALGQGPEFLTYFQNEAQLDKSGLPSDRFFAERPEGSVSTLKIQRTQQEDSAVYLCASSSSGTHYEQYFGPGTRLTVT.

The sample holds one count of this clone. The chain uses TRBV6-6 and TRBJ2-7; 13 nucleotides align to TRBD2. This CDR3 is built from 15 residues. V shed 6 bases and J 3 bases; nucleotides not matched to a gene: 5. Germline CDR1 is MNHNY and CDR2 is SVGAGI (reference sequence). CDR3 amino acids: CASSRTSGSDYEQYF. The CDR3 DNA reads TGTGCCAGCAGCCGGACTAGCGGGAGTGACTACGAGCAGTACTTC.

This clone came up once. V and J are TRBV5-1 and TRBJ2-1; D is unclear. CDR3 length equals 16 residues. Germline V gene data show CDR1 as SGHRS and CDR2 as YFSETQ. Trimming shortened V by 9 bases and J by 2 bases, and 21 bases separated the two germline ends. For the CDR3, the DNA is TGCGCCACCACCCGCTCAAGCTTTCCGCCCTACAATGAGCAGTTCTTC. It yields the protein CATTRSSFPPYNEQFF.

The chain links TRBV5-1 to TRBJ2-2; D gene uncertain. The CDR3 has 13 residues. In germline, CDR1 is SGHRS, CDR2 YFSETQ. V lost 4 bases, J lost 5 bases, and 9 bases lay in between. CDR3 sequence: CASSLTSTGELFF. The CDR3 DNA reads TGCGCCAGCAGCCTTACCTCAACCGGGGAGCTGTTTTTT.

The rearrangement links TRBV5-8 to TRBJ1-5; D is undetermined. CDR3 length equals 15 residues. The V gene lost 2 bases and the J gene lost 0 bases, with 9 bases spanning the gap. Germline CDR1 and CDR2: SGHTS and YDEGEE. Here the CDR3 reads CASSFDRYSNQPQHF. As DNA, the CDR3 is TGTGCCAGCAGCTTTGACCGCTATAGCAATCAGCCCCAGCATTTT.